One and the same sample provided the 27 T cell receptor beta chains below, sequenced in a study of Graves' ophthalmopathy and Graves' hyperthyroidism. Transcripts of RNA were the source for amplifying TCR beta CDR3 regions. Second-round multiplex PCR followed a first-round RT-PCR using HTBI primers. TCRdb reanalysed the multiplex PCR reads using MiXCR and keeps one entry per CDR3 protein. The data contain almost 750,000 distinct CDR3 sequences, approximately 40% of them singletons. Source material: peripheral blood. The origin of the receptors is an adult man with Graves' ophthalmopathy.

This clonotype was counted many times. The chain couples TRBV20-1 to TRBJ2-7; unclear D gene. Per germline, CDR1 DFQATT and CDR2 SNEGSKA (reference sequence). The CDR3 covers 13 residues. V lost 0 bases and J lost 3, with 9 bases in between. The CDR3 protein is CSARDRPDYEQYF. The CDR3 bases are TGCAGTGCTAGAGACCGACCGGACTACGAGCAGTACTTC.

This clonotype was seen only a few times. J is TRBJ1-6 and V is TRBV7-9; D remains ambiguous. The CDR3 spans 10 residues. The V gene's germline CDR1 is SEHNR and CDR2 FQNEAQ (reference sequence). Trimming left V 4 bases short and J 14 bases short, with 6 bases between. The CDR3 here is CASSSGSLHF. Here the CDR3 DNA reads TGTGCCAGCAGCTCGGGATCCCTCCACTTT.

The chain joins TRBV11-2 to TRBJ1-1; D might be TRBD1 (6 bases). CDR1 and CDR2 (germline): SGHAT, FQNNGV. This CDR3 has 17 amino acids. The V end lost 5 bases, the J end lost 1 base, and 20 bases lay between the germline ends. The CDR3 is CASSRVSSWGRNTEAFF. The CDR3 bases are TGTGCCAGCAGCCGAGTTTCTTCCTGGGGGCGGAACACTGAAGCTTTCTTT. Combining the CDR3 with reference TRBV11-2 and TRBJ1-1 gives the whole variable domain EAGVAQSPRYKIIEKRQSVAFWCNPISGHATLYWYQQILGQGPKLLIQFQNNGVVDDSQLPKDRFSAERLKGVDSTLKIQPAKLEDSAVYLCASSRVSSWGRNTEAFFGQGTRLTVV.

The chain links TRBV7-2 to TRBJ2-5, with a tentative D call TRBD1 (6 bases). This CDR3 is 13 amino acids long. V was cut by 5 bases and J by 6 bases, with 13 bases left in between. The germline V gene has CDR1 SGHTA and CDR2 FQGNSA. CDR3 amino acids: CASSHFGTKTQYF. CDR3 nucleotide sequence: TGTGCCAGCAGCCATTTCGGGACAAAGACCCAGTACTTC.

The chain links TRBV10-3 to TRBJ1-5, with D unresolved. The germline CDR1 and CDR2 sequences are ENHRY and SYGVKD. Trimming shortened V by 2 bases and J by 4 bases, and 9 bases separated the two germline ends. This CDR3 has 14 residues. The DNA of the CDR3 is TGTGCCATCAGTGAGGAAGGGCAAAATCAGCCCCAGCATTTT. It encodes CAISEEGQNQPQHF.

The genes are TRBV2 and TRBJ1-5; the D gene is possibly TRBD1 (5 bases). Trimming cost V 6 bases and J 7 bases, with 16 bases left between them. The germline V gene has CDR1 SNHLY and CDR2 FYNNEI. This CDR3 is built from 14 residues. The CDR3 sequence is CASRNGGVVQPQHF. Here the CDR3 DNA reads TGTGCCAGCAGAAACGGGGGGGTAGTCCAGCCCCAGCATTTT.

As concerns this clonotype: With a much larger clone just one base away, this may be a read error. This sequence joins TRBV19 and TRBJ1-5; 7 positions match TRBD1. Germline-derived CDR1 and CDR2 are LNHDA and SQIVND (reference sequence). After removal of 11 bases from V and 6 bases from J, the junction contained 10 bases not matched to a gene. The CDR3 has 13 amino acids. The CDR3 reads CAGTGQGGQPQHF. The CDR3 DNA reads as TGTGCCGGCACCGGGCAGGGGGGTCAGCCCCAGCATTTT. Based on the CDR3 plus reference TRBV19 and TRBJ1-5, the full variable domain is DGGITQSPKYLFRKEGQNVTLSCEQNLNHDAMYWYRQDPGQGLRLIYYSQIVNDFQKGDIAEGYSVSREKKESFPLTVTSAQKNPTAFYLCAGTGQGGQPQHFGDGTRLSIL.

For this clonotype: A clone one base away is much larger, so this may be a read error. V usage is TRBV19 and J usage is TRBJ2-5; D may be TRBD1 or TRBD2 (5 bases each). This CDR3 spans 16 amino acids. Germline CDR1 is LNHDA and CDR2 is SQIVND (reference sequence). The V gene lost 6 bases and the J gene lost 2 bases, with 19 bases spanning the gap. CDR3 loop: CASRPRTGAQQETQYF. CDR3 DNA sequence: TGTGCCAGTAGGCCCAGGACCGGGGCACAGCAAGAGACCCAGTACTTC.

This clonotype was seen only a few times. The rearrangement links TRBV20-1 to TRBJ1-4; 7 bases match TRBD1. Unmatched junction bases numbered 12, after V lost 6 bases and J lost 8 bases. CDR3 size: 14 residues. Germline values: CDR1 DFQATT, CDR2 SNEGSKA (reference sequence). The CDR3 sequence: CSAQGGQGDEKLFF. The CDR3 DNA follows: TGCAGTGCCCAGGGGGGTCAGGGGGACGAAAAACTGTTTTTT.

Turning to this clonotype: At one end, the junction sequence differs from germline, possibly due to a read error. The J gene is TRBJ1-4, the V gene TRBV7-2; 9 bases match TRBD1. The germline V gene has CDR1 SGHTA and CDR2 FQGNSA. The CDR3 contains 17 residues. This chain's CDR3 is CASSQNPQGASNEKLFF. CDR3 in DNA: TGCGCCAGCAGCCAAAACCCACAGGGGGCTTCTAATGAAAAACTGTTTTTT.

This clonotype has ten or more counts. V is TRBV10-2 and J is TRBJ1-5; no reliable D call. The CDR3 loop spans 13 amino acids. Germline CDR1 and CDR2: WSHSY and SAAADI. V lost 4 bases to trimming and J lost 1 base, with 5 bases between them. CDR3 sequence reads: CASSGTSNQPQHF. CDR3 coding DNA: TGCGCCAGCAGTGGTACAAGCAATCAGCCCCAGCATTTT.

This sequence joins TRBV19 and TRBJ1-1; TRBD1 might be the D (5 bases). Trimming took off 9 bases at V and 1 base at J, with 15 bases between the two ends. Germline assignment: CDR1 LNHDA and CDR2 SQIVND (reference sequence). CDR3 length equals 14 residues. CDR3 nucleotides: TGTGCCAGGAGACATTTACAGGCGAACACTGAAGCTTTCTTT. Its protein is CARRHLQANTEAFF.

The chain recombines TRBV20-1 with TRBJ2-5; 7 bases match TRBD2. V dropped 5 bases and J dropped 7; count of bases not matched to a gene: 16. Germline values: CDR1 DFQATT, CDR2 SNEGSKA (reference sequence). This CDR3 contains 15 residues. CDR3 sequence reads: CSAPGAGVIKGTQYF. The CDR3 DNA reads TGCAGTGCTCCCGGGGCGGGAGTAATCAAGGGGACCCAGTACTTC.

This chain connects TRBV15 to TRBJ2-2; 10 bases agree with TRBD2. Per germline, CDR1 LNHNV and CDR2 YYDKDF (reference sequence). The CDR3 spans 15 residues. V lost 3 bases, J lost 6 bases, and 4 bases stayed unmatched. In DNA, the CDR3 is TGTGCCACCAGCAGTAGCGGGAGGTTCTCCGGGGAGCTGTTTTTT. Its protein product is CATSSSGRFSGELFF.

This rearrangement joins TRBV10-2 to TRBJ2-7; 11 nucleotides align to TRBD1. Germline V gene lookup returns CDR1 WSHSY and CDR2 SAAADI. V shed 3 bases, J shed 3 bases, and the junction held 10 bases outside the gene matches. This CDR3 is built from 17 residues. The CDR3 DNA sequence: TGCGCCAGCAGTGAACTTGGTATAGGGACAGGGGGCTACGAGCAGTACTTC. Amino acid sequence: CASSELGIGTGGYEQYF.

This clonotype was seen ten or more times. V and J are TRBV29-1 and TRBJ1-2, with 10 bases matching TRBD1. The CDR3 covers 13 residues. V shed 7 bases, J shed 8 bases, and the junction held 10 bases outside the gene matches. CDR1 and CDR2 (germline): SQVTM, ANQGSEA. This chain's CDR3 is CSAGDRDRGGYTF. The CDR3 DNA follows: TGCAGCGCTGGGGACCGGGACAGGGGAGGCTACACCTTC.

This clonotype was seen more than once but under ten times. J is TRBJ2-5 and V is TRBV4-3; TRBD2 might be the D (6 bases). This CDR3 has 15 residues. V lost 0 bases and J 5 bases, leaving 13 bases between the germline ends. The V gene's germline CDR1 is LGHNA and CDR2 YSLEER. The CDR3 region is CASSQDREKFETQYF. Written as DNA, the CDR3 is TGCGCCAGCAGCCAAGATCGGGAGAAATTTGAGACCCAGTACTTC.

The V and J genes are TRBV19 and TRBJ2-2; 8 bases agree with TRBD1. The junction had 9 bases not matched to a gene; V was cut back by 4 bases and J by 5 bases. Germline V CDR1 and CDR2: LNHDA, SQIVND (reference sequence). The CDR3 is 16 amino acids. The CDR3 DNA reads TGTGCCAGTAGTACGAGAGGGACAGGCGCAACCGGGGAGCTGTTTTTT. Protein sequence: CASSTRGTGATGELFF. Filled out from reference TRBV19 and TRBJ2-2, the complete variable domain reads DGGITQSPKYLFRKEGQNVTLSCEQNLNHDAMYWYRQDPGQGLRLIYYSQIVNDFQKGDIAEGYSVSREKKESFPLTVTSAQKNPTAFYLCASSTRGTGATGELFFGEGSRLTVL.

The chain couples TRBV7-2 to TRBJ2-7; TRBD2 is a possible D gene (6 bases). The germline V gene encodes CDR1 SGHTA and CDR2 FQGNSA. The germline V and J ends were trimmed by 5 bases and 0 bases, with 17 bases remaining between them. This CDR3 region has 16 residues. The CDR3 loop is CASSTPRGRISYEQYF. The CDR3 nucleotides read TGTGCCAGCAGCACCCCCCGGGGGAGGATCTCCTACGAGCAGTACTTC.

To note about this clonotype: A much larger clone sits a single nucleotide away, making a read error possible. The V and J genes are TRBV7-2 and TRBJ2-5; no clear D. The germline V gene has CDR1 SGHTA and CDR2 FQGNSA. V was cut by 4 bases and J by 0 bases, with 9 bases left in between. This CDR3 is 14 amino acids long. The CDR3 region has the DNA TGTGCCAGCAGCTCAGAATGGCACCAAGAGACCCAGTACTTC. This translates into CASSSEWHQETQYF.

This chain connects TRBV9 to TRBJ1-6; the D gene is possibly TRBD1 (5 bases). This CDR3 comprises 16 residues. Germline CDR1 is SGDLS and CDR2 is YYNGEE. Deletions cut 4 bases from V and 11 bases from J, with 22 bases between. CDR3 sequence reads: CASSQSGRIRKTPLHF. The CDR3 DNA follows: TGTGCCAGCAGCCAGTCGGGACGGATTCGAAAAACACCCCTCCACTTT. Full variable domain (missing parts from reference TRBV9 and TRBJ1-6): DSGVTQTPKHLITATGQRVTLRCSPRSGDLSVYWYQQSLDQGLQFLIQYYNGEERAKGNILERFSAQQFPDLHSELNLSSLELGDSALYFCASSQSGRIRKTPLHFGNGTRLTVT.

This chain links TRBV10-3 with TRBJ1-6; TRBD1 matches 7 bases. CDR1 and CDR2 (germline): ENHRY, SYGVKD. The ends lost 4 bases at V and 7 bases at J; junction bases unmatched: 10. The CDR3 length is 16 residues. The CDR3 sequence: CAISASDRVGNSPLHF. The DNA for the CDR3 is TGTGCCATCAGTGCTTCCGACAGGGTGGGAAATTCACCCCTCCACTTT.

The sample holds a few counts of this clonotype. This chain uses TRBV7-9 with TRBJ1-4; the D is unclear. The CDR3 spans 13 residues. V shed 2 bases and J shed 8 bases, with 9 bases lying between them. Germline CDR1 is SEHNR and CDR2 is FQNEAQ (reference sequence). The CDR3 DNA reads as TGTGCCAGCAGCTTAATGTCTGCGGAAAAACTGTTTTTT. Protein product: CASSLMSAEKLFF.

This clonotype occurred a few times. The V call is TRBV12-3 or TRBV12-4, the J call TRBJ2-7; D may be TRBD1 or TRBD2 (6 bases each). The length of the CDR3 is 14 residues. V lost 6 bases and J 6 bases, leaving 18 bases between the germline ends. The CDR3 DNA sequence: TGTGCCAGCAGCCCACCCGGAAGGGGGGCCGAGCAGTACTTC. Translating gives CASSPPGRGAEQYF.

This clonotype was observed a few times. The rearrangement uses TRBV20-1 and TRBJ2-7; D is unresolved. Germline CDR1 DFQATT, CDR2 SNEGSKA (reference sequence). Trimming removed 4 bases at V and 7 bases at J, with 17 bases between. The CDR3 loop spans 13 amino acids. The CDR3 DNA sequence: TGCAGTGCTAAGTCGCAGGCCTTCTGGGAGCAGTACTTC. This codes for CSAKSQAFWEQYF.

This sequence joins TRBV7-9 and TRBJ2-3; D unclear. CDR3 length: 15 amino acids. V lost 0 bases, J lost 2 bases, and 9 bases lay in between. The germline CDR1 and CDR2 sequences are SEHNR and FQNEAQ (reference sequence). CDR3: CASSLAAQFTDTQYF. The CDR3 nucleotides are TGTGCCAGCAGCTTAGCGGCCCAGTTCACAGATACGCAGTATTTT.

Ten or more counts support this clonotype. V and J are TRBV7-6 and TRBJ1-4; 7 bases map to TRBD1. This CDR3 region has 14 residues. Germline CDR1 SGHVS, CDR2 FNYEAQ. J was trimmed by 8 bases and V by 6 bases; bases with no gene match: 9. The CDR3 DNA follows: TGTGCCAGCAGTCAGACAGGGCAAGGAGAAAAACTGTTTTTT. This encodes CASSQTGQGEKLFF.